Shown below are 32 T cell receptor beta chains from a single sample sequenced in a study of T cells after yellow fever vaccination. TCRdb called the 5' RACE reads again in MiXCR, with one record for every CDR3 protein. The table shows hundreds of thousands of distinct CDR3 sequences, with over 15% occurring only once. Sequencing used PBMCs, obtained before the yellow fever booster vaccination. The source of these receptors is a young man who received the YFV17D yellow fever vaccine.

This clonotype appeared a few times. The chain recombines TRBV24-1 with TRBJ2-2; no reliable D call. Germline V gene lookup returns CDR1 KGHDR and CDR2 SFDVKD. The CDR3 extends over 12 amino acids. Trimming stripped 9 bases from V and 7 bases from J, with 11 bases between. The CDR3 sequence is CATGSFFGELFF. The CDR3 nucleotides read TGTGCCACCGGATCGTTTTTCGGGGAGCTGTTTTTT.

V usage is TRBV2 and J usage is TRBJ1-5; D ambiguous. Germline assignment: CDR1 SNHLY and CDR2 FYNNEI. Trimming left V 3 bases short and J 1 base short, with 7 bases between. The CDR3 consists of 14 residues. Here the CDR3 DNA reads TGTGCCAGCAGTGACATCGTCAGCAATCAGCCCCAGCATTTT. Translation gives CASSDIVSNQPQHF. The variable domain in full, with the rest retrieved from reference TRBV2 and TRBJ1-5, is EPEVTQTPSHQVTQMGQEVILRCVPISNHLYFYWYRQILGQKVEFLVSFYNNEISEKSEIFDDQFSVERPDGSNFTLKIRSTKLEDSAMYFCASSDIVSNQPQHFGDGTRLSIL.

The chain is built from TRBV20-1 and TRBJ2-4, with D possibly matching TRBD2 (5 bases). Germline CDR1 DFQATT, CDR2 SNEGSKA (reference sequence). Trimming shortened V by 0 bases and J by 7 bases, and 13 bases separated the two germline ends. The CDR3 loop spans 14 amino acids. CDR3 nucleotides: TGCAGTGCTAGAGATATCCTAGCAGCTAACATTCAGTACTTC. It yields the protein CSARDILAANIQYF.

The CDR3 sequence is CASSIASGTEAFF. As DNA, the CDR3 is TGTGCCAGTAGTATCGCCTCCGGGACTGAAGCTTTCTTT. The gene calls are TRBV19 and TRBJ1-1, with D hard to call. The length of the CDR3 is 13 residues. CDR1 is LNHDA and CDR2 is SQIVND in the germline V gene (reference sequence). V lost 3 bases and J lost 5, with 10 bases in between.

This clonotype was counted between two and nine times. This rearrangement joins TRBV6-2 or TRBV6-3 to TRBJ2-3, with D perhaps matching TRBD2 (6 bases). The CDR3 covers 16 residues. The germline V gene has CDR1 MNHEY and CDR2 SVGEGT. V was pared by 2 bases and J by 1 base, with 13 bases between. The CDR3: CASSYPYGGGTDTQYF. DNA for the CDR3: TGTGCCAGCAGTTACCCTTACGGGGGAGGCACAGATACGCAGTATTTT.

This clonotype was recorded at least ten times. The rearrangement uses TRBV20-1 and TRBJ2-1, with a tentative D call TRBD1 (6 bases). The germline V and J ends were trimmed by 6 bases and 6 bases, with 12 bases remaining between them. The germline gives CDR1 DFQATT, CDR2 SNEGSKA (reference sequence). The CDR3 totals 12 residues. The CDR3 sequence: CSAEPDSNEQFF. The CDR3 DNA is TGCAGTGCGGAACCGGACAGCAATGAGCAGTTCTTC.

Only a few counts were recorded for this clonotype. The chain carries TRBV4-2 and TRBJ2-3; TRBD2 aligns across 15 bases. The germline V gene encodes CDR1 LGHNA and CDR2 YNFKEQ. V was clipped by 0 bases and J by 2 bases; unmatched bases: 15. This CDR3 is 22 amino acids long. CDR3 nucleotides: TGTGCCAGCAGCCAAGATTTCAGGGCGGGACTAGCGGGGGGTTATAACACAGATACGCAGTATTTT. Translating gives CASSQDFRAGLAGGYNTDTQYF.

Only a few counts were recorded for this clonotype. As DNA, the CDR3 is TGTGCCAGCAGCTTAAGGGATCCGACTGAAGCTTTCTTT. This encodes CASSLRDPTEAFF. The chain joins TRBV7-9 to TRBJ1-1, with D uncertain. Trimming stripped 2 bases from V and 5 bases from J, with 9 bases between. This CDR3 has 13 amino acids. Germline loops: CDR1 SEHNR, CDR2 FQNEAQ (reference sequence).

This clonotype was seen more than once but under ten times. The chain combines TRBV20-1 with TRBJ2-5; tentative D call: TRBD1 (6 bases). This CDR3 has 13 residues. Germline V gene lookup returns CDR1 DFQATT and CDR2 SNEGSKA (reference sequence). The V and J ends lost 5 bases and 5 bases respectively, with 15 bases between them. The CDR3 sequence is CSAGTGTLETQYF. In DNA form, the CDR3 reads TGCAGTGCTGGCACCGGGACACTGGAGACCCAGTACTTC.

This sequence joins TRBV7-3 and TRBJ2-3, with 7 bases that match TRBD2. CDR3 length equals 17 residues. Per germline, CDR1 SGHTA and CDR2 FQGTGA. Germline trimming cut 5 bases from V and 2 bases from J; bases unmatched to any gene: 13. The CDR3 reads CASSPGRAGEYTDTQYF. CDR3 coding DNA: TGTGCCAGCAGCCCCGGGCGGGCGGGGGAGTACACAGATACGCAGTATTTT.

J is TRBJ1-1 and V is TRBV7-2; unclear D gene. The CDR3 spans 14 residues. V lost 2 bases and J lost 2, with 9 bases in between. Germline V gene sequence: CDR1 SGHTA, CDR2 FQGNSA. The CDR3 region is CASSLSIVNTEAFF. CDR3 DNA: TGTGCCAGCAGCTTATCGATCGTTAACACTGAAGCTTTCTTT. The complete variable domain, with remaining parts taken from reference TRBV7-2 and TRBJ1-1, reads GAGVSQSPSNKVTEKGKDVELRCDPISGHTALYWYRQSLGQGLEFLIYFQGNSAPDKSGLPSDRFSAERTGGSVSTLTIQRTQQEDSAVYLCASSLSIVNTEAFFGQGTRLTVV.

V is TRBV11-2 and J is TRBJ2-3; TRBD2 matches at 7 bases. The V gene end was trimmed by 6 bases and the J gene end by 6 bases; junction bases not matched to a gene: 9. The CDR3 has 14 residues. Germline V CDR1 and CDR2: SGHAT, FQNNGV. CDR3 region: CASSLFSRGDTQYF. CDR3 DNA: TGTGCCAGCAGTTTGTTTTCGCGGGGGGATACGCAGTATTTT.

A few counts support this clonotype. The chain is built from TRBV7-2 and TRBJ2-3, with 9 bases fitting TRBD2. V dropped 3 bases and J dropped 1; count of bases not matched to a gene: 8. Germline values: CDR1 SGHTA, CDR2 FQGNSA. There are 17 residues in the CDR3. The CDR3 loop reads CASSFQAGGLGTDTQYF. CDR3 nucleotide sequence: TGTGCCAGCAGCTTCCAAGCGGGGGGATTGGGCACAGATACGCAGTATTTT.

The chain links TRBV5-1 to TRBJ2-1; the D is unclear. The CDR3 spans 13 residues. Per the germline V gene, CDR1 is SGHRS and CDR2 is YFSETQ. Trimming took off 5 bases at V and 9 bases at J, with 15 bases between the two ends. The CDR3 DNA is TGCGCCAGCAGATCCACGAAGGAAAGTGAGCAGTTCTTC. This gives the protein CASRSTKESEQFF.

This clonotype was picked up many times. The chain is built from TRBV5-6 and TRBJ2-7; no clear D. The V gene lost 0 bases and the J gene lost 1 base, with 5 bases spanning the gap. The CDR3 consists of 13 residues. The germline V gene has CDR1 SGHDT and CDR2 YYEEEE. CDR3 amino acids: CASSLDRSYEQYV. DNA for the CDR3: TGTGCCAGCAGCTTGGATAGGTCCTACGAGCAGTACGTC.

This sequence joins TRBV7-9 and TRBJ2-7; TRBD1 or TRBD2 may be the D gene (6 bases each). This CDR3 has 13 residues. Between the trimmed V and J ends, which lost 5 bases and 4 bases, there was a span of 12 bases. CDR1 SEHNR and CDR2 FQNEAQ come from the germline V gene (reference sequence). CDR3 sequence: CASSNGGGYEQYV. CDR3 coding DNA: TGTGCCAGCAGCAACGGAGGGGGATACGAGCAGTACGTC.

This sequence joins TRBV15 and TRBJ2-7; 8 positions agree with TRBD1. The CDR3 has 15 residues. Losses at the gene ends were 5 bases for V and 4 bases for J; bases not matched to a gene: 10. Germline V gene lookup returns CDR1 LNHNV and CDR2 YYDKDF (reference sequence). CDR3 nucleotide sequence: TGTGCCACCAGCGATACCGGGACAGGAAGTTACGAGCAGTACTTC. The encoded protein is CATSDTGTGSYEQYF.

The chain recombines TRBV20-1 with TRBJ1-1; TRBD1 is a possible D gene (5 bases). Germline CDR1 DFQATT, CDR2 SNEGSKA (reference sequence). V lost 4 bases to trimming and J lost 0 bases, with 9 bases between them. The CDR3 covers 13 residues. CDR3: CSAKGRVNTEAFF. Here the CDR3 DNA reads TGCAGTGCTAAGGGACGGGTGAACACTGAAGCTTTCTTT.

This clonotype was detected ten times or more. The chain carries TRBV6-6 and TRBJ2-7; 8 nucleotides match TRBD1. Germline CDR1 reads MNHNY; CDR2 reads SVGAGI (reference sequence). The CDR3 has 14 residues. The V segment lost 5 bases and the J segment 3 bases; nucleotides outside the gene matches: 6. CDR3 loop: CASSIQGAVYEQYF. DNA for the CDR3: TGTGCCAGCAGTATCCAGGGGGCAGTCTACGAGCAGTACTTC.

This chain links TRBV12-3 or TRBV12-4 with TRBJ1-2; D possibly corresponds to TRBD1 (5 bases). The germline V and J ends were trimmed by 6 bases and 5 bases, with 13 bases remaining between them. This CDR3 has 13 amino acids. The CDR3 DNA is TGTGCCAGCAGGGCGGGAGGGGCTTATGGCTACACCTTC. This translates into CASRAGGAYGYTF.

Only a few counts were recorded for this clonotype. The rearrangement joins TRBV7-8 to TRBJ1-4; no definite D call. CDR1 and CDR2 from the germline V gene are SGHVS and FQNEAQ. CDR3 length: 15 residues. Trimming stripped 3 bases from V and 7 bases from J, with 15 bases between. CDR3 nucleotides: TGTGCCAGCAGCTTGCGCCCGAGGAGTCTTGAAAAACTGTTTTTT. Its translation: CASSLRPRSLEKLFF.

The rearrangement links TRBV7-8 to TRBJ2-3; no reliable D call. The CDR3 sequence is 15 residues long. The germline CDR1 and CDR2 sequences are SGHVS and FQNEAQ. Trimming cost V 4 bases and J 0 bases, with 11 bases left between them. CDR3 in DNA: TGTGCCAGCAGCTATCGGACCATCAGCACAGATACGCAGTATTTT. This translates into CASSYRTISTDTQYF.

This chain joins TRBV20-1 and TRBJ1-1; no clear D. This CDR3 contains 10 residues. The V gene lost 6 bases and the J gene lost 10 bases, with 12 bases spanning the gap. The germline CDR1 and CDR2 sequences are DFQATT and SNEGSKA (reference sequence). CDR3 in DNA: TGCAGTGCCAGACGGGAAATAGCTTTCTTT. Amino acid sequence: CSARREIAFF.

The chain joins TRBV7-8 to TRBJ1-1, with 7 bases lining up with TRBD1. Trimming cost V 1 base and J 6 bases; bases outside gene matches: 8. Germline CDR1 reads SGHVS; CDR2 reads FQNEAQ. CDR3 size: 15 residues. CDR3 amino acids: CASSLDIQGRPEAFF. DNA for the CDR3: TGTGCCAGCAGCTTAGATATACAGGGGAGACCTGAAGCTTTCTTT. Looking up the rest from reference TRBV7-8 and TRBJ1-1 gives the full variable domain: GAGVSQSPRYKVAKRGQDVALRCDPISGHVSLFWYQQALGQGPEFLTYFQNEAQLDKSGLPSDRFFAERPEGSVSTLKIQRTQQEDSAVYLCASSLDIQGRPEAFFGQGTRLTVV.

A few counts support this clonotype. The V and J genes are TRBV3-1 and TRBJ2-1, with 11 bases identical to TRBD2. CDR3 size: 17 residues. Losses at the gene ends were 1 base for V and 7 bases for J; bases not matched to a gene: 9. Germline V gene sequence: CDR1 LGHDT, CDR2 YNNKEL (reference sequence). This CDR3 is CASSQGSSGGARNEQFF. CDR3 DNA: TGTGCCAGCAGCCAAGGTAGTAGCGGGGGGGCGAGGAATGAGCAGTTCTTC.

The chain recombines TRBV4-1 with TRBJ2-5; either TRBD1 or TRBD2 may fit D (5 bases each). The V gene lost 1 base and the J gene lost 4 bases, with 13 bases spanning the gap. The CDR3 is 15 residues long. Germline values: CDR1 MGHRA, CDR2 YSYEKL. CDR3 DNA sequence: TGCGCCAGCAGCCAAGTGAGGGGTGAAGGAGAGACCCAGTACTTC. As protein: CASSQVRGEGETQYF.

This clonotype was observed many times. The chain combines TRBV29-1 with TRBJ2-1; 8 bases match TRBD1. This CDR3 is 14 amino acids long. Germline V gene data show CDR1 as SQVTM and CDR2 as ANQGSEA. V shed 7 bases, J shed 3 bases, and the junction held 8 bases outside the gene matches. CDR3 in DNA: TGCAGCGCTGCCTCCAGGGGGCTCTACAATGAGCAGTTCTTC. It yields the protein CSAASRGLYNEQFF.

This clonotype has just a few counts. CDR3 in DNA: TGCGCCAGCAGCTCGGGACTAGCGGGGGTCAACATTCAGTACTTC. Translation: CASSSGLAGVNIQYF. The chain is built from TRBV4-3 and TRBJ2-4; TRBD2 matches 14 bases. CDR3 length equals 15 residues. The V and J ends lost 5 bases and 7 bases, in that order; junction bases with no gene match: 4. CDR1 and CDR2 from the germline V gene are LGHNA and YSLEER.

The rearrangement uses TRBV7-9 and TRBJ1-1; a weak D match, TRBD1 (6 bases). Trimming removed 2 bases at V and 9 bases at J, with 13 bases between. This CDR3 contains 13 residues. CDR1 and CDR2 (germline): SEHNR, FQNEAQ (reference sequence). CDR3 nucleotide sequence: TGTGCCAGCAGCTTAAATTCAGGGGAACAAGCTTTCTTT. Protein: CASSLNSGEQAFF.

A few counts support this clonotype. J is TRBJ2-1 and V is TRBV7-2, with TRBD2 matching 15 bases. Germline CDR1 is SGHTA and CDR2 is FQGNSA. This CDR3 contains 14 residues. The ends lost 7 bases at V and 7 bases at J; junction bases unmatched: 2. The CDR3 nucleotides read TGTGCCAGCACGGGACTAGCGGGGGGAAATGAGCAGTTCTTC. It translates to CASTGLAGGNEQFF.

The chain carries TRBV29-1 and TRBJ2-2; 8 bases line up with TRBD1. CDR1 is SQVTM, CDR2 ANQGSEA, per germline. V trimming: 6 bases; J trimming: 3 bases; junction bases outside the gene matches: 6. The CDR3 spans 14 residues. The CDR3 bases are TGCAGCGTCCCCGGACAGGGACACACCGGGGAGCTGTTTTTT. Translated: CSVPGQGHTGELFF.

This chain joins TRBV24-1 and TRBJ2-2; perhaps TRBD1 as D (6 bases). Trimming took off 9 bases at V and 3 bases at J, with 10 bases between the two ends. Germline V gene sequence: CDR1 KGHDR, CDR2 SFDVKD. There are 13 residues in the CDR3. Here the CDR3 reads CATADRYTGELFF. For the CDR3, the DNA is TGTGCCACCGCAGACAGGTACACCGGGGAGCTGTTTTTT.